Listed here is a single TCR beta chain. This sample is drawn from a study of blood T cell repertoires in COVID-19. In the study overall: Sites across the United States, Italy and Spain contributed samples from acute and convalescent COVID-19. From T cells, B-cell-depleted T cells, or PBMCs came the material, which was cDNA or gDNA.

The protocol was immunoSEQ multiplex PCR, while the TCRdb copy is restricted to in-frame clones and leaves out a portion. This table holds approximately 100,000 clones, 80% to 90% found once. Germline V gene sequence: CDR1 KGHSH, CDR2 LQKENI. The CDR3 runs 13 residues. The germline V and J ends were trimmed by 3 bases and 5 bases, with 8 bases remaining between them. The source of this sequence is a man between 60 and 75 years old with acute or convalescent COVID-19. The sample was peripheral blood. The chain joins TRBV18 to TRBJ1-5; D is perhaps TRBD1 (6 bases). The DNA of the CDR3 is TGTGCCAGCTCACCTAACAGGGATCAGCCCCAGCATTTT. As protein: CASSPNRDQPQHF.